This T cell receptor beta chain was sequenced for a study of shared clonotypes between healthy human individuals (dated by TCRdb to about 2020). In the study overall: The cohort comprised two women and a few men aged 18 to 49 years. For each donor, three plates each were used for CD4 naive and CD4 memory, two plates were used for CD8 naive, and one plate was used for CD8 memory. Blood TCR repertoires of a handful of healthy adults were deeply sequenced to estimate repertoire size and the extent of clonotype sharing between individuals. Libraries were prepared and TCR repertoires were sequenced by different laboratories using diverse techniques, in order to increase sequencing depth and limit assay-specific biases. Leukapheresis yielded between about 0.85 and 10 billion PBMCs per donor. On the study overall, not on this receptor specifically: Pairwise subsampling indicated that sequencing depth was expected to affect the degree of clonotype sharing among donors. Sampling was restricted to blood, and TCR repertoires in tissue are likely to differ from TCR repertoires in blood. Estimated clonotype richness was generally larger for naive than for memory subsets. Clonotypes shared by all four sorted-subset donors showed higher generation probabilities than non-shared clonotypes. Because the study included a small number of donors, the genetic and exposure-history diversity represented was limited. About 5% of naive CD4, 3% to 4% of naive CD8, around 2.3% of memory CD4, and around 0.4% of memory CD8 clonotypes were shared across a few donors. Even with the large sequencing depth, rarefaction of the sorted-subset datasets indicated that sequencing was incomplete.

About this clone itself: Its antigen remains undetermined. Within one base of it there is no much larger clone, and no base qualities were kept.

The donors were healthy, HIV-negative adults with no recently reported acute infections or vaccinations. Every donor was a Caucasian adult residing in Nashville, Tennessee, USA. Magnetic negative selection was used to enrich CD4+ T cells, after which naive cells were positively selected on CD45RA and the negative fraction became the memory subset. Blood was obtained by leukapheresis, after which PBMCs were separated by Ficoll-Histopaque density gradient centrifugation and cryopreserved in liquid nitrogen vapor phase. Analytical flow cytometry was used to check the purity and quantity of every magnetically sorted T cell population. Genomic DNA was isolated from every sorted fraction and measured by UV absorbance on a Nanodrop 2000c. Using the deep immunoSEQ assay, TCR CDR3 regions were amplified from genomic DNA by multiplex PCR. Extracted genomic DNA from each cell subset was distributed evenly across all wells of several immunoSEQ 96-well plates, and each plate was treated as a replicate. For sorted subsets, approximately 210 ng of genomic DNA, equivalent to around 31,000 T cell genomes, went into each replicate PCR. The purified libraries were quantified using a Qubit 3.0 fluorometer, sized with a Bioanalyzer 2100, and then quantified again using the KAPA Library Quantification kit. A separate single-read 150-cycle Illumina NextSeq 550 flow cell was used to sequence each immunoSEQ 96-well plate. As for the authors' bioinformatics: Because only junctional sequences without quality scores were contained in the immunoSEQ output, filtering matching that applied to full-length reads could not be performed. To assign V/J genes and CDR3, sequences were annotated against IMGT germline references using PyIR, a Python wrapper for IgBLAST v1.9. Reads were removed for weak V/J assignments (E-value above 1e-6), missing CDR3, stop codons, out-of-frame junctions, or ambiguous translated residues. V3J clonotypes were defined as sequences sharing an identical inferred V gene, J gene, and CDR3 amino acid sequence. To compute the percentage overlap between repertoires, the number of shared unique clonotypes was divided by the size of the smaller repertoire. Richness of each repertoire was evaluated using RTK rarefaction, the Chao1 estimator, and Recon v2.1 estimates of unobserved clonotypes. Generation probabilities were computed with OLGA for all TCRbeta clonotypes obtained by the gDNA method from a few donors. TCRdb obtained this table from immuneACCESS and retained in-frame rearrangements with V and J assigned. These tables miss some clones; where compared with another copy, unresolved V genes account for less than half of the shortfall, and the remainder is unexplained. For V, J and clone size, that table is used; D and trimming come from the DNA. This sample holds 2 million to 2.5 million clones; almost 96% were observed only once. The ten largest clones take up over 0.1% of the sample.

The CDR3 goes from the cysteine to the phenylalanine over 20 residues. The entry retains the CDR3 DNA only, 60 bases that are in frame from base 1. In this chain, TRBV12-2 is recombined with TRBJ2-4; the tabulated D call, TRBD1, remains unverified against the DNA. TRBV12-2 is assigned pseudogene status. This TCR was sampled from a man aged 18 to 30 in good health. The specimen sequenced was naive CD4+ T cells sorted from blood. The cell subset or site label, as the study defines it: CD45RA+ positively selected. The CDR3: CASRVRYRRDRGRAKNIQYF. The DNA sequence is TGTGCAAGTCGGGTAAGATACCGCCGGGACAGGGGGCGAGCCAAAAACATTCAGTACTTC.